This T cell receptor (beta chain) was retrieved from a study of T cell responses to AZD1222 COVID-19 vaccine (dated by TCRdb to 2020 to 2022). Looking at the study overall: TCR sequencing was performed for more than 230 trial participants, of whom about 200 were given two doses of AZD1222 and roughly 25 were given two doses of MenACWY control vaccine. Enrollment into the trials was organized by age into subgroups of 18-55, 56-69 and 70-plus years, and those subgroups contained roughly 140, 27 and 60 TCR-sequenced participants, respectively. What the study reported, not specific to this receptor: A significant rise in spike-specific TCR breadth and depth was observed after two AZD1222 doses relative to day 0 and relative to MenACWY recipients. No day 14 peak-response samples were available, so repertoires were characterized only after the peak T cell response. CD4 TCRs associated with the vaccine covered the entire spike protein, and the dominant responses were in regions 160-218 and 743-854. Participants were mostly white British, with more females than males. The authors suggested clonal diversity may have been underestimated. In the small 56-69-year group, the increase in depth fell short of significance, most likely because of low power. Reportedly, close to half of the unique spike-specific TCRs recognized epitopes lying outside the regions that are mutated in the B.1.351 and B.1.1.7 variants. Conclusions about previously exposed vaccinees are limited, since just six AZD1222 recipients were seropositive for SARS-CoV-2 at baseline.

CDR1 and CDR2 were assigned from the germline V gene as SGHRS and YFSETQ. V is cut by 5 bases and J by 6 bases, and the space between the germline ends is 13 bases. The CDR3 measures 13 amino acids from cysteine to phenylalanine. Here the CDR3 DNA is all that survives: 39 bases in frame from base 1. About this clone: The target of this receptor is not known. Base qualities are not provided; no much larger clone lies one nucleotide away.

The CDR3 regions of human TCRbeta chains were analyzed by immunosequencing. From the authors' description of their analysis: Repertoire TCRs were matched against a reference library of SARS-CoV-2-specific TCRs generated with the MIRA antigen-specificity platform. Breadth meant the fraction of unique TCRs that were SARS-CoV-2-associated, whereas depth meant the fraction of total T cells that were SARS-CoV-2-associated. Using the MIRA data, every spike-specific TCR was mapped to the spike region that the TCR reacted to and assigned to either a CD4 or a CD8 class. Log10-transformed breadth and depth values were compared by one-way ANOVA with Sidak's multiple comparisons tests. What TCRdb holds here is the immuneACCESS table cut down to in-frame rearrangements. Part of the clones is not present; checked against another copy, under half of the missing clones reflect an unresolved V gene, and the others are unexplained. The DNA gave D and trimming, while V, J and clone size come from that table. The sample table contains 120,000 to 150,000 clones; only one count was recorded for about 86% of them. Clones ranked in the top ten supply 5% to 5.5% of the sample.

Per the publication, the time point label means: about 28 days (+/-7) after the second vaccine dose. AZD1222 recipients with second doses at about 4 weeks or about 12 weeks were pooled, because spike-specific TCR depth and breadth did not differ between schedules. Samples from vaccinated people were obtained from the UK trials COV001 and COV002, which included a single-blind randomized controlled phase 2/3 trial of AZD1222 (ChAdOx1 nCoV-19) in healthy adults. Trial participant PBMC samples were collected at day 0 and day 28 after the second dose for TCRbeta chain sequencing. Recombination connected TRBV5-1 to TRBJ2-3; TRBD2 is possibly the D segment (5 matching bases). The sequence was obtained from an adult who received the AZD1222 COVID-19 vaccine. The material sequenced was peripheral blood, taken 28 days after the second AZD1222 dose. The bases read TGCGCCAGCAGGCCGGGTCCTAGCGATACGCAGTATTTT. It is translated as CASRPGPSDTQYF.